These 10 T cell receptor beta chains originate from one sample sequenced in a study of a mutant IDH1 vaccine in newly diagnosed glioma. Their target antigens are unknown. Documented time point: week 23, last vaccination. Each dose delivered 300 ug of mutant IDH1 20-mer peptide subcutaneously with imiquimod. Generated by immunoSEQ multiplex PCR, the TCRdb table keeps only in-frame clones and is missing some. The table lists about 82,000 clones, approximately 85% of them singletons, with over 2% in the top ten. This specimen consisted of PBMCs, obtained from a glioma patient whose treatment included an IDH1 peptide vaccine. The receptors were sampled from a man aged 25 to 40 with glioma. Some clones in this sample may be carry-over from other donors' samples.

This clone was found once. This chain links TRBV27 with TRBJ2-7; TRBD2 aligns across 10 bases. From germline, CDR1 is MNHEY and CDR2 SMNVEV (reference sequence). CDR3 size: 16 residues. V was clipped by 3 bases and J by 1 base; unmatched bases: 6. Here the CDR3 DNA reads TGTGCCAGCAGTTTCCTCTCTAGCGGGAGATCCTACGAGCAGTACTTC. Translation: CASSFLSSGRSYEQYF.

The chain couples TRBV27 to TRBJ2-1; a possible D gene is TRBD2 (5 bases). The CDR3 runs 18 residues. CDR1 and CDR2 from the germline V gene are MNHEY and SMNVEV (reference sequence). The V and J ends lost 6 bases and 0 bases respectively, with 21 bases between them. The CDR3 sequence is CASSQRPPSTSSYNEQFF. The DNA of the CDR3 is TGTGCCAGCAGCCAACGACCCCCTAGCACGAGCTCCTACAATGAGCAGTTCTTC.

This clone was detected a few times. The genes are TRBV19 and TRBJ1-1, with D unclear. Trimming removed 0 bases from V and 0 bases from J, with 11 bases in between. The CDR3 covers 16 residues. Germline V gene sequence: CDR1 LNHDA, CDR2 SQIVND (reference sequence). As DNA, the CDR3 is TGTGCCAGTAGTATAGATCGAGGAGCAGTGAACACTGAAGCTTTCTTT. This sequence encodes CASSIDRGAVNTEAFF. Looking up the rest from reference TRBV19 and TRBJ1-1 gives the full variable domain: DGGITQSPKYLFRKEGQNVTLSCEQNLNHDAMYWYRQDPGQGLRLIYYSQIVNDFQKGDIAEGYSVSREKKESFPLTVTSAQKNPTAFYLCASSIDRGAVNTEAFFGQGTRLTVV.

J is TRBJ2-6 and V is TRBV5-1; 7 bases match TRBD2. There are 18 residues in the CDR3. Trimming cost V 0 bases and J 0 bases; bases outside gene matches: 6. CDR1 SGHRS and CDR2 YFSETQ come from the germline V gene. CDR3 coding DNA: TGCGCCAGCAGCTTGGGTCCTAGCGGCGCCTCTGGGGCCAACGTCCTGACTTTC. Protein sequence: CASSLGPSGASGANVLTF.

The CDR3 region has the DNA TGTGCCAGTAGTAGGGCGGGAGGGGACACCGGGGAGCTGTTTTTT. As protein: CASSRAGGDTGELFF. The chain recombines TRBV19 with TRBJ2-2; TRBD2 matches at 9 bases. Germline CDR1 is LNHDA and CDR2 is SQIVND (reference sequence). This CDR3 comprises 15 residues. The V gene end was trimmed by 4 bases and the J gene end by 3 bases; junction bases not matched to a gene: 3.

The V gene is TRBV4-1, the J gene TRBJ2-5; TRBD2 matches 10 bases. This CDR3 comprises 13 residues. CDR1 MGHRA and CDR2 YSYEKL come from the germline V gene. The junction had 6 bases not matched to a gene; V was cut back by 1 base and J by 13 bases. The CDR3 loop is CASSQVLAGVVYF. For the CDR3, the DNA is TGCGCCAGCAGCCAAGTGCTAGCGGGGGTGGTGTACTTC.

The chain carries TRBV19 and TRBJ1-4, with a weak D call TRBD1 (5 bases). The CDR3 is 16 amino acids. Trimming shortened V by 5 bases and J by 1 base, and 14 bases separated the two germline ends. CDR1 and CDR2 from the germline V gene are LNHDA and SQIVND (reference sequence). The CDR3 coding sequence is TGTGCCAGTAGTTTACCGGGACGGGGAACTAATGAAAAACTGTTTTTT. Its protein product is CASSLPGRGTNEKLFF.

This clone was picked up one time. The gene calls are TRBV5-4 and TRBJ1-1, with a possible D match to TRBD1 (5 bases). The CDR3 covers 15 residues. Looked up from germline, CDR1 is SGHNT and CDR2 is YYREEE (reference sequence). V gave up 0 bases and J gave up 1 base, with 10 bases separating them. The DNA for the CDR3 is TGTGCCAGCAGCTTGGGAGGGGCCAAGAACACTGAAGCTTTCTTT. Translation gives CASSLGGAKNTEAFF.

CDR3 in amino acids: CASSPGASGARETQYF. The DNA of the CDR3 is TGCGCCAGCAGCCCGGGGGCTAGCGGGGCGAGAGAGACCCAGTACTTC. The chain has TRBV5-1 and TRBJ2-5, with TRBD2 identical over 9 bases. Germline-derived CDR1 and CDR2 are SGHRS and YFSETQ. The length of the CDR3 is 16 residues. After removal of 4 bases from V and 4 bases from J, the junction contained 11 bases not matched to a gene. Together with reference TRBV5-1 and TRBJ2-5, the CDR3 gives the full variable domain: KAGVTQTPRYLIKTRGQQVTLSCSPISGHRSVSWYQQTPGQGLQFLFEYFSETQRNKGNFPGRFSGRQFSNSRSEMNVSTLELGDSALYLCASSPGASGARETQYFGPGTRLLVL.

This clone was seen just once. V and J are TRBV10-3 and TRBJ2-6, with 12 bases aligning to TRBD1. From germline, CDR1 is ENHRY and CDR2 SYGVKD. The CDR3 runs 20 residues. V was pared by 6 bases and J by 0 bases, with 12 bases of the junction left unmatched. CDR3 bases: TGTGCCATCAGAGGAGGGGACAGGGGGCCTATTAGCTCTGGGGCCAACGTCCTGACTTTC. It encodes CAIRGGDRGPISSGANVLTF.